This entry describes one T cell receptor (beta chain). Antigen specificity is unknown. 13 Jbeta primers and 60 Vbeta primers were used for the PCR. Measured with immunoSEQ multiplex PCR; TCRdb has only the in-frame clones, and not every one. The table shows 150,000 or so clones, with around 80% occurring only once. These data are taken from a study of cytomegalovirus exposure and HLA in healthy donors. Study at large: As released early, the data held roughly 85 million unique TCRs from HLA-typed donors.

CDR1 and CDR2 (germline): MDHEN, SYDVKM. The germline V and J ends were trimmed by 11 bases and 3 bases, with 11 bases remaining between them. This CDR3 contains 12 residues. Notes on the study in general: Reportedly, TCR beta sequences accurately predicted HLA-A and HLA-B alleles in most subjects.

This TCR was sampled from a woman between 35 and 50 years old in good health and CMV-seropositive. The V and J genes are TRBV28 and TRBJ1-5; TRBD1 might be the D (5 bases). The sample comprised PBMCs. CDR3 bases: TGTGCCGCAGGGCGGCTCAATCAGCCCCAGCATTTT. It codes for CAAGRLNQPQHF.